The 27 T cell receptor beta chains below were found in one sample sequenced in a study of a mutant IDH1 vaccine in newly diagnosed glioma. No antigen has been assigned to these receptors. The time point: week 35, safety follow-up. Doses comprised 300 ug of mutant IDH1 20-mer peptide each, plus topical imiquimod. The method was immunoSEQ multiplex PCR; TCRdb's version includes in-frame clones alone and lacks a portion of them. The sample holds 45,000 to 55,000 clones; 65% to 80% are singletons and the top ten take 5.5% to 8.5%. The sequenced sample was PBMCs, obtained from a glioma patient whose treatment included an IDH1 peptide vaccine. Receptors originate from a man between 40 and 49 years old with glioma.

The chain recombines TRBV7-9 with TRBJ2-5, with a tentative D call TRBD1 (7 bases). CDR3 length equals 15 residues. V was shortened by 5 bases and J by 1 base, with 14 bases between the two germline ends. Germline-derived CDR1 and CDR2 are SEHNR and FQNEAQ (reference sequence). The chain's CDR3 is CASSPGAGGQETQYF. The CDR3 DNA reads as TGTGCCAGCAGCCCGGGGGCAGGGGGCCAAGAGACCCAGTACTTC. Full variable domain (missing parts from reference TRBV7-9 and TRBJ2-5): DTGVSQNPRHKITKRGQNVTFRCDPISEHNRLYWYRQTLGQGPEFLTYFQNEAQLEKSRLLSDRFSAERPKGSFSTLEIQRTEQGDSAMYLCASSPGAGGQETQYFGPGTRLLVL.

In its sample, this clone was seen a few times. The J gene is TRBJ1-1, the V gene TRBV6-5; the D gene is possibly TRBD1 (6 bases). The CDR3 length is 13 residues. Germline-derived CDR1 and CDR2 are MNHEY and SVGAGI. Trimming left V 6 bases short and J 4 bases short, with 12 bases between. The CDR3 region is CASSQQGSTEAFF. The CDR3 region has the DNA TGTGCCAGCAGCCAACAGGGTTCCACTGAAGCTTTCTTT.

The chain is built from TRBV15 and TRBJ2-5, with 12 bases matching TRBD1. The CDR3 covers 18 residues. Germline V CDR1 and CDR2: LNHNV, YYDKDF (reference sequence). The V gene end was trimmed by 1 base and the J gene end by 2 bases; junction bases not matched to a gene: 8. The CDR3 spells CATSRARDRGHSQETQYF. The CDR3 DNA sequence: TGTGCCACCAGCAGAGCCCGGGACAGGGGGCACTCGCAAGAGACCCAGTACTTC.

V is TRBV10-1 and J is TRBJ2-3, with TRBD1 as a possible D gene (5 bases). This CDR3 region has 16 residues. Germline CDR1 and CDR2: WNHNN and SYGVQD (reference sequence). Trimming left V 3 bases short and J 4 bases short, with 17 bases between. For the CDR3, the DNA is TGCGCCAGCAGTGAATCAGGGCTAAGGGGCCCAGATACGCAGTATTTT. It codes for CASSESGLRGPDTQYF.

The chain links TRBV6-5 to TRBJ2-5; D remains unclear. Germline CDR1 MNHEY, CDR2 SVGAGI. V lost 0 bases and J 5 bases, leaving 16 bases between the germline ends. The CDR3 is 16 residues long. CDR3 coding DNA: TGTGCCAGCAGTTACTCGATTCAACGGGTACGCGAGACCCAGTACTTC. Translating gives CASSYSIQRVRETQYF.

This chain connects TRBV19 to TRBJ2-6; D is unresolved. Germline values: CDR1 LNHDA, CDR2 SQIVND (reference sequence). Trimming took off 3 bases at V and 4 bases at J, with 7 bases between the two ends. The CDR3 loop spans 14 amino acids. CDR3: CASSIYPGANVLTF. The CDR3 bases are TGTGCCAGTAGTATCTATCCGGGGGCCAACGTCCTGACTTTC.

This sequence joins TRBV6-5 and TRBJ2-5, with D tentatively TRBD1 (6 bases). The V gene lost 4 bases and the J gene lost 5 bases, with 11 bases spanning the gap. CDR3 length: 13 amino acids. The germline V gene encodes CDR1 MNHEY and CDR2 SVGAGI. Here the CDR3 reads CASSLQGRETQYF. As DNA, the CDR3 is TGTGCCAGCAGTTTACAGGGCCGGGAGACCCAGTACTTC.

CDR3 nucleotide sequence: TGTGCCTGGAGGGGGGGCCAGACCGGGGAGCTGTTTTTT. This codes for CAWRGGQTGELFF. The chain uses TRBV30 and TRBJ2-2; the D gene could be TRBD1 or TRBD2 (6 bases each). CDR1 GTSNPN and CDR2 SVGIG come from the germline V gene (reference sequence). Trimming shortened V by 3 bases and J by 5 bases, and 10 bases separated the two germline ends. The CDR3 is 13 residues long.

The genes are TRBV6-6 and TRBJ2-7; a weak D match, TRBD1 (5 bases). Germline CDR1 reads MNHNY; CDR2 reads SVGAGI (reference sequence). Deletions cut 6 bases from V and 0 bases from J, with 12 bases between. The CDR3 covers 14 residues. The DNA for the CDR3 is TGTGCCAGCAGCATTGACAGTTCCTCCTACGAGCAGTACTTC. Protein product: CASSIDSSSYEQYF.

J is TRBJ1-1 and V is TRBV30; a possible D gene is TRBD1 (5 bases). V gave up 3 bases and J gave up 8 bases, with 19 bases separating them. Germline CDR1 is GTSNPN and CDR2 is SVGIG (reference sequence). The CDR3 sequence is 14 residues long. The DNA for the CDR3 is TGTGCCTGGAGCGCACCGGGAAAAGGGGACGAAGCTTTCTTT. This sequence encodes CAWSAPGKGDEAFF.

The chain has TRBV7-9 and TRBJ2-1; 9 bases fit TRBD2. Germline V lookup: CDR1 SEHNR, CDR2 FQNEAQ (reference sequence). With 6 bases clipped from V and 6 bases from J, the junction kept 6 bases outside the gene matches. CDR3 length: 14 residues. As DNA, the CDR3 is TGTGCCAGCAGACCCGCGGGGGGGCTCAATGAGCAGTTCTTC. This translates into CASRPAGGLNEQFF.

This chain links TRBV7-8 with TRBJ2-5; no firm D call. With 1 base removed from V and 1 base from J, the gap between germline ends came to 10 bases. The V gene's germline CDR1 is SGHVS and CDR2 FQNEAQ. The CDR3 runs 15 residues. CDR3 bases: TGTGCCAGCAGCTTAGGGGTCGGGCGCCAAGAGACCCAGTACTTC. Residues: CASSLGVGRQETQYF.

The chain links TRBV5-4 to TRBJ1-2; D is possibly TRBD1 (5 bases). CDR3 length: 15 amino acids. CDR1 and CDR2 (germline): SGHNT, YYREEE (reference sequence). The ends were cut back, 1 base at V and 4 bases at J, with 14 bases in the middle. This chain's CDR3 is CASSLSGLGSYGYTF. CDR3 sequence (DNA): TGTGCCAGCAGCTTGTCGGGGCTTGGGAGCTATGGCTACACCTTC.

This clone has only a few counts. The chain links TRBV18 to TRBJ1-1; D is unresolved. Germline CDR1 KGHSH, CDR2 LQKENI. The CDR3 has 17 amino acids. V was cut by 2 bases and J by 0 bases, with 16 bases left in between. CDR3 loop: CASSPLSLLGMNTEAFF. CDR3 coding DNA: TGTGCCAGCTCACCATTGTCGCTCCTGGGTATGAACACTGAAGCTTTCTTT.

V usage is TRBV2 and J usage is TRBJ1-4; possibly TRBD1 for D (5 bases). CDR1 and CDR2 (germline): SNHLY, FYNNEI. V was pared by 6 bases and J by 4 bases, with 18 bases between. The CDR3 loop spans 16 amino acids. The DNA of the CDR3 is TGTGCCAGCAGGGTTAGGACGGAGGGGCTTAATGAAAAACTGTTTTTT. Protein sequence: CASRVRTEGLNEKLFF.

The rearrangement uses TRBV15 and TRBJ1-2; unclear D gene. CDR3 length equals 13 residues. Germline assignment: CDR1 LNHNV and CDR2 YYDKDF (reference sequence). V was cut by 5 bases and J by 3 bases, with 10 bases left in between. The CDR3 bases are TGTGCCACCAGCGGGCAGGTGGACTATGGCTACACCTTC. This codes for CATSGQVDYGYTF.

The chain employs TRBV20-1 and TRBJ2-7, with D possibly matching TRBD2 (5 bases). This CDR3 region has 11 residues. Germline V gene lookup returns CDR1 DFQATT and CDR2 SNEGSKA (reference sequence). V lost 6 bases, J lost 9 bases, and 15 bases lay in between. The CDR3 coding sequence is TGCAGTGCAACGAGGGCATCTCTGCAGTACTTC. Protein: CSATRASLQYF.

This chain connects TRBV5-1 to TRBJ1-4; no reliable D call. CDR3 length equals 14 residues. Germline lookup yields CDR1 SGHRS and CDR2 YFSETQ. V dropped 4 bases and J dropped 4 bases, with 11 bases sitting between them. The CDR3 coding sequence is TGCGCCAGCAGCCTACGGGCGGGTAATGAAAAACTGTTTTTT. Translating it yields CASSLRAGNEKLFF.

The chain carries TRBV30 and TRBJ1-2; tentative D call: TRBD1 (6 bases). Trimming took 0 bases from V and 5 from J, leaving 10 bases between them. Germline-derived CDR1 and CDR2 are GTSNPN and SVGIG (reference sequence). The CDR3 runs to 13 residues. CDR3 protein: CAWSVGTQYGYTF. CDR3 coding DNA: TGTGCCTGGAGTGTAGGGACACAATATGGCTACACCTTC. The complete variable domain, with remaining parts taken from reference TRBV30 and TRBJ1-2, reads SQTIHQWPATLVQPVGSPLSLECTVEGTSNPNLYWYRQAAGRGLQLLFYSVGIGQISSEVPQNLSASRPQDRQFILSSKKLLLSDSGFYLCAWSVGTQYGYTFGSGTRLTVV.

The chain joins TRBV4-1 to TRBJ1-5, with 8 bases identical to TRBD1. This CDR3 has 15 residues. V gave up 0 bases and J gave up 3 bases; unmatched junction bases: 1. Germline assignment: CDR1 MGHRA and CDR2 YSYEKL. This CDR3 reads CASSQEDRANQPQHF. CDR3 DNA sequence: TGCGCCAGCAGCCAAGAGGACAGGGCCAATCAGCCCCAGCATTTT.

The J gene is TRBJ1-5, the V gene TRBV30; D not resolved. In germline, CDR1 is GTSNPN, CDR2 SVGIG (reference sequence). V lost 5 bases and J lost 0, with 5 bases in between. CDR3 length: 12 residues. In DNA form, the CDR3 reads TGTGCCTGGGGGGATAGCAATCAGCCCCAGCATTTT. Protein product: CAWGDSNQPQHF.

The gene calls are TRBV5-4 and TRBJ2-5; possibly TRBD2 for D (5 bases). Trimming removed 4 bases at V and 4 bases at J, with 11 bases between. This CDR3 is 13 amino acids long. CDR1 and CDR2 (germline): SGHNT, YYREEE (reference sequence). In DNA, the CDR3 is TGTGCCAGCAGCCTCGGGGATCTAGAGACCCAGTACTTC. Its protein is CASSLGDLETQYF.

Here the CDR3 reads CASQRRRGSSYEQYF. The CDR3 DNA sequence: TGTGCCTCCCAGAGGAGGAGGGGCAGCTCCTACGAGCAGTACTTC. This chain connects TRBV2 to TRBJ2-7, with a weak D call TRBD2 (6 bases). Per germline, CDR1 SNHLY and CDR2 FYNNEI. The V end was cut by 11 bases, the J end by 0 bases, with 20 bases between. There are 15 residues in the CDR3.

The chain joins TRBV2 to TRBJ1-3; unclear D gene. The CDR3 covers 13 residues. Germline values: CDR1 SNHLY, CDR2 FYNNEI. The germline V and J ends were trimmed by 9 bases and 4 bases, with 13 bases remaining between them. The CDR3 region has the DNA TGTGCCAGTGTTCCGTCGCAGGGAAACACCATATATTTT. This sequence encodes CASVPSQGNTIYF.

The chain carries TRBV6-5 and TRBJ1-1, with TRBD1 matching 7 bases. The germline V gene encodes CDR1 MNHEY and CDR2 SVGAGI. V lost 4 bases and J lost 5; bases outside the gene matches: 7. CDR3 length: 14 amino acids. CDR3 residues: CASSSVDRRTEAFF. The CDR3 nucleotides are TGTGCCAGCAGTTCGGTGGACAGGCGGACTGAAGCTTTCTTT.

CDR3 in DNA: TGTGCCAGCAGTGCGAACTCGGGGGGGCTAGAGACCCAGTACTTC. It codes for CASSANSGGLETQYF. This rearrangement joins TRBV6-5 to TRBJ2-5, with 8 bases matching TRBD2. The V and J ends lost 5 bases and 4 bases, in that order; junction bases with no gene match: 9. Germline assignment: CDR1 MNHEY and CDR2 SVGAGI. The CDR3 covers 15 residues.

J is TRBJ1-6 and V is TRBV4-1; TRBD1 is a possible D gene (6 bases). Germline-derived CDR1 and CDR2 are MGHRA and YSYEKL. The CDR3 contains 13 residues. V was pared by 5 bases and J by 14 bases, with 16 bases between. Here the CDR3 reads CASSDPQGRTLHF. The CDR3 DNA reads TGCGCCAGCAGCGATCCACAGGGCCGCACCCTCCACTTT.